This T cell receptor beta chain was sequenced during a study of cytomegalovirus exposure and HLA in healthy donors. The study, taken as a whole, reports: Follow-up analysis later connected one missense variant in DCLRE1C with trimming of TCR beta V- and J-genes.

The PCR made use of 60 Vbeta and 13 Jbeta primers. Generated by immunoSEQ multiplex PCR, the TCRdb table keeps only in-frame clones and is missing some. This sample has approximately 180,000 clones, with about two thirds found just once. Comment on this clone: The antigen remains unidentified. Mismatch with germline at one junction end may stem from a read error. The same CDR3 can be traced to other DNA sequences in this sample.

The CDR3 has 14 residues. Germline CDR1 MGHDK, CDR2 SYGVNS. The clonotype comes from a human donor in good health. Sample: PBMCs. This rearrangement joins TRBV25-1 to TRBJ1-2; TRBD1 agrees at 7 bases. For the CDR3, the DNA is TGTGCCAGCACTACAACGGACAGGACGTATGGCTACACCTTT. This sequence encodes CASTTTDRTYGYTF.